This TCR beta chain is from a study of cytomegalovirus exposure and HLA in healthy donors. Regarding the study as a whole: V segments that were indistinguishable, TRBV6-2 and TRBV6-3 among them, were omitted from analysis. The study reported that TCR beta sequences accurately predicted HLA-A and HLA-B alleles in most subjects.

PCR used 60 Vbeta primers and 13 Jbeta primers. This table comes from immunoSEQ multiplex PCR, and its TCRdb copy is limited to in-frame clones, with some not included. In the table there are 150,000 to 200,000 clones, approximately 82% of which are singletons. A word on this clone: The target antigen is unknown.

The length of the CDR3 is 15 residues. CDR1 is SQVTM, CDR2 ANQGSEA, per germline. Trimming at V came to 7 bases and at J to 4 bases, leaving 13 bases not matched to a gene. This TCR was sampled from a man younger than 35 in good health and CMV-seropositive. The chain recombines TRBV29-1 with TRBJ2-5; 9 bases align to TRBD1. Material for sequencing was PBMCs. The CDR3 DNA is TGCAGCGCCGGCCCGGGGGGACAGGGTCCAGAGACCCAGTACTTC. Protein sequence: CSAGPGGQGPETQYF.